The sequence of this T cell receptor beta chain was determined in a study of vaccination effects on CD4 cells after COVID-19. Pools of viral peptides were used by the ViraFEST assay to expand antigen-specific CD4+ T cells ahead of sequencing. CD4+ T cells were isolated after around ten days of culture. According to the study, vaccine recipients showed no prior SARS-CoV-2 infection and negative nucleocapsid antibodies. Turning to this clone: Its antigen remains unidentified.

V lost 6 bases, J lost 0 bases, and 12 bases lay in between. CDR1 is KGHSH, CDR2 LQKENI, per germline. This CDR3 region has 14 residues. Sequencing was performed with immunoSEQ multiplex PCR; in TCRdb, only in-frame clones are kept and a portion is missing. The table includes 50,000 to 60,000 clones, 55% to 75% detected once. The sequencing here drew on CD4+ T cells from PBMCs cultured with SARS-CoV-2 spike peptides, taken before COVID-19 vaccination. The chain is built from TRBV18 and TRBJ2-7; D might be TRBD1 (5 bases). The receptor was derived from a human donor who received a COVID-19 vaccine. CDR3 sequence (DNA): TGTGCCAGCTCCCCTCAGGGAAACTCCTACGAGCAGTACTTC. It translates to CASSPQGNSYEQYF. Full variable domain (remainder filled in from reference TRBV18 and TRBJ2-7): NAGVMQNPRHLVRRRGQEARLRCSPMKGHSHVYWYRQLPEEGLKFMVYLQKENIIDESGMPKERFSAEFPKEGPSILRIQQVVRGDSAAYFCASSPQGNSYEQYFGPGTRLTVT.